The next 5 T cell receptor beta chains were all read from a single sample in a study of blood T cell repertoires in COVID-19. The method was immunoSEQ multiplex PCR; TCRdb's version includes in-frame clones alone and lacks a portion of them. The data contain fewer than 150,000 clones, approximately 84% of them singletons. The sequenced sample consisted of peripheral blood. The origin of the receptors is a human donor in a cohort sampled during active COVID-19.

The chain uses TRBV6-5 and TRBJ2-5; weak D call: TRBD1 (5 bases). The CDR3 totals 16 residues. Germline CDR1 is MNHEY and CDR2 is SVGAGI. Trimming took off 2 bases at V and 5 bases at J, with 18 bases between the two ends. In nucleotides, the CDR3 is TGTGCCAGCAGTTACGGGGCGCTGGGAATCATCGAGACCCAGTACTTC. Encoded protein: CASSYGALGIIETQYF.

The V and J genes are TRBV18 and TRBJ2-7, with 7 bases lining up with TRBD1. CDR3 length: 13 residues. Trimming at V came to 5 bases and at J to 5 bases, leaving 6 bases not matched to a gene. Germline V gene data show CDR1 as KGHSH and CDR2 as LQKENI. The CDR3 loop reads CASSTRQGDEQYF. CDR3 sequence (DNA): TGTGCCAGCTCAACCCGACAGGGTGACGAGCAGTACTTC.

A remark on this clone: Other DNA sequences in this sample translate to the same CDR3. The J gene is TRBJ2-7, the V gene TRBV3-1 (or the pseudogene TRBV3-2); D possibly corresponds to TRBD2 (5 bases). Germline-derived CDR1 and CDR2 are LGHDT and YNNKEL (reference sequence). The CDR3 extends over 14 amino acids. The germline V and J ends were trimmed by 0 bases and 1 base, with 7 bases remaining between them. The CDR3 sequence: CASSQDRGSYEQYF. For the CDR3, the DNA is TGTGCCAGCAGCCAAGATCGGGGTTCCTACGAGCAGTACTTC.

The chain combines TRBV6-5 with TRBJ2-4; a weak D match, TRBD1 (6 bases). This CDR3 has 14 amino acids. Trimming removed 2 bases from V and 8 bases from J, with 13 bases in between. Looked up from germline, CDR1 is MNHEY and CDR2 is SVGAGI. The CDR3 DNA sequence: TGTGCCAGCAGTTACGACAGGATCGCGGACATTCAGTACTTC. Translation gives CASSYDRIADIQYF.

The chain combines TRBV2 with TRBJ2-7; 11 bases are shared with TRBD2. The V gene end was trimmed by 2 bases and the J gene end by 5 bases; junction bases not matched to a gene: 11. The V gene's germline CDR1 is SNHLY and CDR2 FYNNEI. This CDR3 has 17 amino acids. The CDR3 spells CASSESRRLAGGNEQYF. CDR3 coding DNA: TGTGCCAGCAGTGAAAGCAGGCGGCTAGCGGGGGGTAACGAGCAGTACTTC.